The 19 T cell receptor beta chains below all came from one sample that was sequenced in a study of cytomegalovirus exposure and HLA in healthy donors (TCRdb year 2017). To prepare the library, the immunoSEQ multiplex PCR assay was applied. For the multiplex PCR, a mixture combining 60 forward primers for TCR Vbeta segments and 13 reverse primers for TCR Jbeta segments was used. In its TCRdb copy, this immuneACCESS table keeps in-frame sequences only and misses some clones. Where compared with another copy, unresolved V genes explain less than half of these, and the others have no known cause. In all, the sample holds around 140,000 clones, and approximately 80% of those were seen once. The top ten constitute 0.94% of the sample. The sequenced material came from PBMCs. These receptors all come from a woman aged 55-70 years in good health and CMV-seronegative.

The chain employs TRBV27 and TRBJ2-5, with unresolved D. With the DNA end fitting TRBJ2-7 better, the J assignment may be wrong. CDR1 is MNHEY, CDR2 SMNVEV, per germline (reference sequence). The length of the CDR3 is 12 residues. The CDR3 loop reads CASRPTPYEQYF. The CDR3 DNA reads as TGTGCCAGCAGACCAACCCCGTACGAGCAGTACTTC.

The J gene is TRBJ2-7, the V gene TRBV28, with 8 bases fitting TRBD1. J lost 0 bases, V lost 4 bases, and 2 bases had no gene match. Germline V CDR1 and CDR2: MDHEN, SYDVKM. This CDR3 comprises 14 residues. CDR3 loop: CASSSGGASYEQYF. CDR3 sequence (DNA): TGTGCCAGCAGTTCAGGGGGCGCCTCCTACGAGCAGTACTTC.

There are a few counts of this clone. The chain carries TRBV2 and TRBJ1-4; D is undetermined. CDR3 size: 14 residues. Deletions cut 3 bases from V and 8 bases from J, with 13 bases between. Germline lookup yields CDR1 SNHLY and CDR2 FYNNEI. CDR3 DNA: TGTGCCAGCAGTGAGAGGAGGCCAAGCGAAAAACTGTTTTTT. It codes for CASSERRPSEKLFF.

The chain couples TRBV15 to TRBJ1-2; D perhaps matches TRBD1 (6 bases). CDR1 LNHNV and CDR2 YYDKDF come from the germline V gene (reference sequence). Trimming took off 1 base at V and 7 bases at J, with 13 bases between the two ends. The CDR3 is made up of 14 amino acids. The CDR3 DNA follows: TGTGCCACCAGCAGAGCCGGGACAACGGGTGGCTACACCTTC. Protein sequence: CATSRAGTTGGYTF.

V and J are TRBV5-4 and TRBJ2-3; 8 bases line up with TRBD2. V was pared by 0 bases and J by 2 bases, with 5 bases of the junction left unmatched. CDR1 is SGHNT and CDR2 is YYREEE in the germline V gene (reference sequence). The CDR3 has 16 residues. CDR3 sequence (DNA): TGTGCCAGCAGCTTGGCCACTAGCGGATACACAGATACGCAGTATTTT. Its protein product is CASSLATSGYTDTQYF.

The V call is TRBV7-9, the J call TRBJ2-7, with unresolved D. The CDR3 is made up of 13 amino acids. The V end was cut by 0 bases, the J end by 3 bases, with 6 bases between. The V gene's germline CDR1 is SEHNR and CDR2 FQNEAQ (reference sequence). The CDR3, as DNA: TGTGCCAGCAGCTTAGCGGGCAGCTACGAGCAGTACTTC. As protein: CASSLAGSYEQYF.

The chain uses TRBV5-1 and TRBJ2-5, with TRBD1 as a possible D gene (5 bases). The CDR3 has 16 residues. With 0 bases removed from V and 2 bases from J, the gap between germline ends came to 14 bases. Germline lookup yields CDR1 SGHRS and CDR2 YFSETQ. The CDR3 DNA sequence: TGCGCCAGCAGCTTGGAGGGGCGACCCATACAAGAGACCCAGTACTTC. It specifies CASSLEGRPIQETQYF. Full variable domain (remainder filled in from reference TRBV5-1 and TRBJ2-5): KAGVTQTPRYLIKTRGQQVTLSCSPISGHRSVSWYQQTPGQGLQFLFEYFSETQRNKGNFPGRFSGRQFSNSRSEMNVSTLELGDSALYLCASSLEGRPIQETQYFGPGTRLLVL.

V gene TRBV2 combines with J gene TRBJ1-5; D remains ambiguous. Looked up from germline, CDR1 is SNHLY and CDR2 is FYNNEI. V lost 1 base and J lost 2, with 12 bases in between. CDR3 length equals 16 residues. For the CDR3, the DNA is TGTGCCAGCAGTGAAGGGCGGGGTAGGGGCAATCAGCCCCAGCATTTT. The encoded protein is CASSEGRGRGNQPQHF.

This sequence joins TRBV28 and TRBJ1-2; 9 bases match TRBD1. The CDR3 covers 13 residues. Germline V CDR1 and CDR2: MDHEN, SYDVKM. J was trimmed by 4 bases and V by 6 bases; bases with no gene match: 3. DNA for the CDR3: TGTGCCAGCAGCTGGGACAGGGTCTATGGCTACACCTTC. This sequence encodes CASSWDRVYGYTF.

V is TRBV12-2 and J is TRBJ1-6; TRBD1 was called by the table and not checked on the DNA. TRBV12-2 is deemed a pseudogene. The CDR3 extends over 19 amino acids. In nucleotides, the CDR3 is TGTGCAAGTCGCTTCAAAAAAGGACAGGGCGACCGGAATAATTCACCCCTCCACTTT. As protein: CASRFKKGQGDRNNSPLHF.

The genes are TRBV7-6 and TRBJ1-1; 8 bases map to TRBD1. Germline CDR1 is SGHVS and CDR2 is FNYEAQ. V was clipped by 5 bases and J by 3 bases; unmatched bases: 8. The CDR3 has 15 amino acids. Here the CDR3 DNA reads TGTGCCAGCAGCGCCCAGACAGGGGTAGACACTGAAGCTTTCTTT. Translating it yields CASSAQTGVDTEAFF.

The chain has TRBV4-1 and TRBJ2-1; D not certain. Germline V gene data show CDR1 as MGHRA and CDR2 as YSYEKL. V was trimmed by 1 base and J by 8 bases, leaving 3 bases between them. This CDR3 comprises 11 residues. The chain's CDR3 is CASSQADEQFF. The CDR3 nucleotides are TGCGCCAGCAGCCAAGCGGATGAGCAGTTCTTC.

The V call is TRBV7-3, the J call TRBJ1-2; D perhaps matches TRBD1 (5 bases). The CDR3 spans 13 residues. Germline V CDR1 and CDR2: SGHTA, FQGTGA. The V gene lost 5 bases and the J gene lost 7 bases, with 14 bases spanning the gap. The DNA for the CDR3 is TGTGCCAGCAGCCCAACCCACGGGGGTGGCTACACCTTC. Encoded protein: CASSPTHGGGYTF.

The chain is built from TRBV5-4 and TRBJ2-2; TRBD2 is a possible D gene (5 bases). With 0 bases removed from V and 3 bases from J, the gap between germline ends came to 9 bases. Per the germline V gene, CDR1 is SGHNT and CDR2 is YYREEE (reference sequence). CDR3 length: 15 residues. Here the CDR3 DNA reads TGTGCCAGCAGCTTGGCGGGATTGGACACCGGGGAGCTGTTTTTT. Translated: CASSLAGLDTGELFF.

The chain couples TRBV28 to TRBJ1-2; 8 nucleotides match TRBD1. J lost 7 bases, V lost 3 bases, and 7 bases had no gene match. The CDR3 is made up of 14 amino acids. Per germline, CDR1 MDHEN and CDR2 SYDVKM. CDR3 nucleotides: TGTGCCAGCAGTTTCCCCGGGACAGGTTCTGGCTACACCTTC. It translates to CASSFPGTGSGYTF.

This clone was seen only a few times. J is TRBJ2-7 and V is TRBV19; 8 bases map to TRBD2. Germline-derived CDR1 and CDR2 are LNHDA and SQIVND (reference sequence). With 4 bases clipped from V and 4 bases from J, the junction kept 3 bases outside the gene matches. The CDR3 spans 13 residues. In DNA form, the CDR3 reads TGTGCCAGTAGTAGTACTAGCGGTTACGAGCAGTACTTC. It is translated as CASSSTSGYEQYF.

The chain has TRBV5-4 and TRBJ1-1; TRBD1 might be the D (5 bases). Trimming removed 4 bases from V and 1 base from J, with 11 bases in between. This CDR3 region has 14 residues. Germline lookup yields CDR1 SGHNT and CDR2 YYREEE (reference sequence). The CDR3 sequence: CASSVGGANTEAFF. For the CDR3, the DNA is TGTGCCAGCAGCGTCGGGGGAGCGAACACTGAAGCTTTCTTT.

A single count supports this clone. This rearrangement joins TRBV29-1 to TRBJ1-1; D is ambiguous. The V end was cut by 6 bases, the J end by 4 bases, with 12 bases between. From germline, CDR1 is SQVTM and CDR2 ANQGSEA. This CDR3 has 12 residues. CDR3 nucleotide sequence: TGCAGCGTCGCGACTTCTAGCACTGAAGCTTTCTTT. It codes for CSVATSSTEAFF.

Of note for this clone: Its ends do not fully match the called genes, so a read error is possible. The chain employs TRBV7-9 and TRBJ2-7; D is uncertain. CDR1 is SEHNR, CDR2 FQNEAQ, per germline (reference sequence). The CDR3 covers 13 residues. The CDR3 loop reads CSSSLGEFYEQYF. The CDR3 DNA sequence: TGTTCCAGCAGCTTAGGAGAATTCTACGAGCAGTACTTC. Complete variable domain (other parts from reference TRBV7-9 and TRBJ2-7): DTGVSQNPRHKITKRGQNVTFRCDPISEHNRLYWYRQTLGQGPEFLTYFQNEAQLEKSRLLSDRFSAERPKGSFSTLEIQRTEQGDSAMYLCSSSLGEFYEQYFGPGTRLTVT.